A selection of T cell receptor beta chains follows, all from one sample in a study of shared clonotypes between healthy human individuals. The protocol was immunoSEQ multiplex PCR, while the TCRdb copy is restricted to in-frame clones and leaves out a portion. The sample lists about 1.4 million clones; around 97% were seen once. The sample comprised naive CD4+ T cells sorted from blood. The receptors derive from a man aged 25 to 40 in good health. The CDR3 runs from the conserved cysteine through the conserved F or W. A D gene is named only where the DNA matches it firmly. A row's size may be missing; if present it is once, few, many or a size class.

abundance | d_gene | j_gene | v_gene | CDR3nt | CDR3aa
NA | NA | TRBJ1-3 | TRBV7-9 | TGTGCCAGCAGCGCCGAACTCGGAAACACCATATATTTT | CASSAELGNTIYF
NA | NA | TRBJ1-5 | TRBV6-6 | TGTGCCAGCAGTTCGGGACCTCAACAGCCCCAGCATTTT | CASSSGPQQPQHF
NA | NA | TRBJ2-6 | TRBV2 | TGTGCCAGCACCCCCGTATCTGGGGCCAACGTCCTGACTTTC | CASTPVSGANVLTF
NA | NA | TRBJ1-2 | TRBV25-1 | TGTGCCAGCAGTGAAAACCTCCAATATGGCTACACCTTC | CASSENLQYGYTF
once | TRBD1 | TRBJ2-7 | TRBV27 | TGTGCCAGCAGTCCCGGGACAGGGGGCGGCGAGCAGTACTTC | CASSPGTGGGEQYF
NA | NA | TRBJ2-3 | TRBV4-3 | TGCGCCAGCAGCCAAGATGGACTGACAGGTAGCACAGATACGCAGTATTTT | CASSQDGLTGSTDTQYF
once | NA | TRBJ2-3 | TRBV5-5 | TGTGCCAGCAGCTTGTTTACTACCACAGATACGCAGTATTTT | CASSLFTTTDTQYF
NA | NA | TRBJ1-1 | TRBV18 | TGTGCCAGCTCACCCGCCAGTATGAACACTGAAGCTTTCTTT | CASSPASMNTEAFF
NA | TRBD2 | TRBJ2-7 | TRBV27 | TGTGCCAGCAGTTCATTAGCGGGAGAGGGCGAGCAGTACTTC | CASSSLAGEGEQYF
NA | NA | TRBJ2-3 | TRBV11-2 | TGTGCCAGCAGCTCGATTAGAGATACGCAGTATTTT | CASSSIRDTQYF
once | NA | TRBJ2-2 | TRBV5-1 | TGCGCCAGCAGCTCACCCGGGAACGGGGAGCTGTTTTTT | CASSSPGNGELFF
NA | TRBD1 | TRBJ1-2 | TRBV7-2 | TGTGCCAGCAGCGCTGACAGGGGATCCCCTAACTATGGCTACACCTTC | CASSADRGSPNYGYTF
NA | TRBD1 | TRBJ2-7 | TRBV5-6 | TGTGCCAGCAGCTTGGAACAGGGGAGCTCCTACGAGCAGTACTTC | CASSLEQGSSYEQYF
NA | NA | TRBJ2-1 | TRBV7-2 | TGTGCCAGCAGCTTCGGACTGTACTCCTACAATGAGCAGTTCTTC | CASSFGLYSYNEQFF
NA | NA | TRBJ1-3 | TRBV28 | TGTGCCAGCAGGCCGAGGGGCTCTGGAAACACCATATATTTT | CASRPRGSGNTIYF